These T cell receptor beta chains were read from a single sample in a study of persistence of HIV-infected CD4 T cells. The protocol was immunoSEQ multiplex PCR, while the TCRdb copy is restricted to in-frame clones and leaves out a portion. The top ten clones hold around 6.6% of a sample with under 40,000 clones, around 80% of them seen once. Which antigens these TCRs recognize remains unknown. Sequencing was performed on CD4+ T cells sorted from PBMCs after approximately 20-hour stimulation, taken from a patient who received antiretroviral therapy. The receptors originated from an adult woman with HIV who was CMV-seropositive. Each CDR3 is given with its conserved first and last residue. Where a row states a size, it is once, few, many or the class of an expanded clone; other rows omit it.

>TRBJ2-4|NA|TRBV27
CASSSGLLAKNIQYF
>TRBJ1-2|NA|TRBV20-1
CSASDSGTGYGYTF
>TRBJ2-3|NA|TRBV2
CASRGTGLSDTQYF
>TRBJ1-3|NA|TRBV7-9
CASSLAGRGYSGNTIYF
>TRBJ2-7|once|TRBV6-5
CASRNQGPQYF
>TRBJ1-6|NA|TRBV5-1
CASSLGQNNSPLHF
>TRBJ1-1|NA|TRBV19
CASSIGLQGRGTEAFF
>TRBJ2-2|NA|TRBV2
CASTVINTGELFF
>TRBJ2-5|NA|TRBV29-1
CSVERTAGTETQYF
>TRBJ2-1|NA|TRBV28
CASSGLAGVGNEQFF
>TRBJ2-1|NA|TRBV28
CASSLQGREQFF
>TRBJ2-3|NA|TRBV30
CAFGEGGTDTQYF
>TRBJ1-4|NA|TRBV25-1
CASSRRTGGNEKLFF
>TRBJ2-7|NA|TRBV6-2/TRBV6-3
CASSYSWGGEQYF
>TRBJ2-7|NA|TRBV20-1
CSASDREFPYEQYF
>TRBJ2-5|NA|TRBV9
CASSAGLAGGVQETQYF
>TRBJ1-2|NA|TRBV5-5
CASSLRESDYGYTF
>TRBJ1-1|NA|TRBV30
CASLSHRGTEAFF
>TRBJ1-2|NA|TRBV25-1
CASSQYGGGWNGYTF
>TRBJ2-1|NA|TRBV25-1
CASSEPGPSSYNEQFF
>TRBJ2-7|NA|TRBV7-7
CASSLGVGEVDEQYF
>TRBJ1-5|NA|TRBV27
CASSSEPGQPQHF
>TRBJ1-6|NA|TRBV19
CASSTGQGNNSPLHF
>TRBJ1-2|NA|TRBV5-1
CASSLQTGGYYGYTF
>TRBJ1-6|NA|TRBV10-3
CAISGGQGHNSPLHF
>TRBJ2-7|NA|TRBV5-4
CASSSSFPAYEQYF
>TRBJ2-1|NA|TRBV7-2
CASSLVVLSYNEQFF